The present T cell receptor (beta chain) was sequenced within a study of naive and memory T cell subsets. TCR cDNA received a 3' ligated oligonucleotide that carried a UMI. This clonotype has ten or more counts. Germline V gene sequence: CDR1 SQVTM, CDR2 ANQGSEA. V was clipped by 2 bases and J by 2 bases; unmatched bases: 1. This CDR3 contains 13 residues. Amplification of ligated cDNA took four PCR rounds with SP2 and nested alpha and beta constant primers. TCRdb used MiXCR to reprocess the 5' RACE reads, holding one entry per CDR3 protein. This table holds 57,000 or so distinct CDR3 sequences, around 7.3% found once.

This TCR derives from a male donor in good health. This chain links TRBV29-1 with TRBJ2-5; 8 bases fit TRBD1. In DNA, the CDR3 is TGCAGCGTTGAACACAGGGGGCAAGAGACCCAGTACTTC. It yields the protein CSVEHRGQETQYF.